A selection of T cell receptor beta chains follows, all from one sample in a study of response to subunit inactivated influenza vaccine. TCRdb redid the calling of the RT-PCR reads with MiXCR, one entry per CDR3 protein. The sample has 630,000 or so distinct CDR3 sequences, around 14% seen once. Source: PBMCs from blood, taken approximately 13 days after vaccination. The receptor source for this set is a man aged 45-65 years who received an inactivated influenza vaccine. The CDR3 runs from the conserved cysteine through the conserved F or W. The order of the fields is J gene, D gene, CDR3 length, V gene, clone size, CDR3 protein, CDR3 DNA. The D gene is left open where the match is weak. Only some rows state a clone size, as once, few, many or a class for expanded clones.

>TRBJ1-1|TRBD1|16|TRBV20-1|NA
CSARVRGRRTNTEAFF
TGCAGTGCTAGAGTTAGGGGGCGTAGGACGAACACTGAAGCTTTCTTT
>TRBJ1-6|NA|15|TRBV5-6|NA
CASSLKYRDDSPLHF
TGTGCCAGCAGCCTAAAGTACAGGGACGATTCACCCCTCCACTTT
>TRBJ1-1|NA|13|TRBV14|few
CASSQKRGYWAFF
TGTGCCAGCAGCCAAAAAAGGGGCTATTGGGCTTTCTTT
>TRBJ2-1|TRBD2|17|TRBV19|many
CASSIRSGLGPYNEQFF
TGTGCCAGTAGTATAAGGTCCGGACTAGGACCTTACAATGAGCAGTTCTTC
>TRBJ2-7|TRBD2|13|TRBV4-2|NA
CASSLQRDDEQYF
TGTGCCAGCAGCCTTCAGCGGGACGACGAGCAGTACTTC
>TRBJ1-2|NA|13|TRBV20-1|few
CSASRGGTQGYTF
TGCAGTGCTAGTCGAGGGGGGACACAGGGCTACACCTTC
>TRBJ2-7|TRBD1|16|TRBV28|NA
CASSRRGGKGSYEQYF
TGTGCCAGCAGTAGAAGAGGGGGCAAAGGATCCTACGAGCAGTACTTC
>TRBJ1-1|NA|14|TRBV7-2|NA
CASSLWAARREAFF
TGTGCCAGCAGCTTATGGGCAGCTAGACGTGAAGCTTTCTTT
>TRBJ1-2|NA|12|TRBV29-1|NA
CSGTSPNYGYTF
TGCAGCGGGACCAGCCCTAACTATGGCTACACCTTC
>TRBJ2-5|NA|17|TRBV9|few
CASSVATGRSPQETQYF
TGTGCCAGCAGCGTAGCTACCGGTCGGTCCCCCCAAGAGACCCAGTACTTC
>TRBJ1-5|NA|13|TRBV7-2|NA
CASSLRMAQPQHF
TGTGCCAGCAGCTTACGAATGGCTCAGCCCCAGCATTTT
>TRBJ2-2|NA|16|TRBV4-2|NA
CASSQDIRMTTGELFF
TGTGCCAGCAGCCAAGATATTAGGATGACCACCGGGGAGCTGTTTTTT
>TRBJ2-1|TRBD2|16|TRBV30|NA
CAWSRGGTSGIHEQFF
TGTGCCTGGAGTCGGGGGGGGACTAGCGGGATACATGAGCAGTTCTTC
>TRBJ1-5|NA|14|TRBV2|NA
CASSVGGSHQPQHF
TGTGCCAGCAGTGTGGGGGGCTCCCATCAGCCCCAGCATTTT
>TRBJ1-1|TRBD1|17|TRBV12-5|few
CASGDTARGRWGTEAFF
TGTGCTAGTGGTGACACGGCCAGGGGGCGTTGGGGCACTGAAGCTTTCTTT
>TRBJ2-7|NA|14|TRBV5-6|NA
CASSLVSQTYEQYF
TGTGCCAGCAGCTTGGTTTCCCAGACTTACGAGCAGTACTTC
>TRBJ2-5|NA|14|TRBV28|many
CASSTGQLKETQYF
TGTGCCAGCAGCACGGGTCAGCTGAAAGAGACCCAGTACTTC
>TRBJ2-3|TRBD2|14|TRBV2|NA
CASIRLAVADTQYF
TGTGCCAGCATCCGACTAGCTGTTGCGGATACGCAGTATTTT
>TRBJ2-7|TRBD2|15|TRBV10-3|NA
CAIRPGLAGEGEQYF
TGTGCCATCAGACCGGGACTAGCGGGAGAAGGCGAGCAGTACTTC
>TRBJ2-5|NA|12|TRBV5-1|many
CASSFPEETQYF
TGTGCCAGCAGCTTCCCCGAAGAGACCCAGTACTTC
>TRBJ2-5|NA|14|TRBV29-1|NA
CSTQRSSPQETQYF
TGCAGCACACAGAGGTCTAGCCCGCAAGAGACCCAGTACTTC
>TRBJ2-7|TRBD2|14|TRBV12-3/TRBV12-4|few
CASRLGTSGYEQYF
TGTGCCAGCAGACTCGGGACTAGCGGCTACGAGCAGTACTTC
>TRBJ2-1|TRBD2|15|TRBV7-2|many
CASSLAGLAAHEQFF
TGTGCCAGCAGCTTAGCGGGACTAGCGGCTCATGAGCAGTTCTTC
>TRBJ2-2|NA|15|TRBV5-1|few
CASSLVVTNTGELFF
TGCGCCAGCAGCTTGGTAGTAACGAACACCGGGGAGCTGTTTTTT
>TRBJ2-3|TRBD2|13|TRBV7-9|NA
CASRGLGLDTQYF
TGTGCCAGCAGGGGACTAGGGTTAGATACGCAGTATTTT
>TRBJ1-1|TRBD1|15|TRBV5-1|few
CASSTLTGGSAEAFF
TGCGCCAGCAGCACCCTGACAGGGGGGAGCGCTGAAGCTTTCTTT
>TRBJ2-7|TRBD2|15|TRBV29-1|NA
CSVEWGGGGIDEQYF
TGCAGCGTTGAATGGGGGGGTGGGGGTATCGACGAGCAGTACTTC
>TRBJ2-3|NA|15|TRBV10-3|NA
CAISEKDTSTDTQYF
TGTGCCATCAGTGAGAAGGACACAAGCACAGATACGCAGTATTTT
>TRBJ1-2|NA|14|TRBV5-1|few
CASSLAAGLYGYTF
TGCGCCAGCAGCTTGGCGGCAGGGCTCTATGGCTACACCTTC
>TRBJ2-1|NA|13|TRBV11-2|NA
CASSFGLANEQFF
TGTGCCAGCAGCTTCGGTCTAGCCAATGAGCAGTTCTTC
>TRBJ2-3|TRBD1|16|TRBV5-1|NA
CASSPTGTGGPDTQYF
TGCGCCAGCAGCCCCACCGGGACAGGGGGCCCAGATACGCAGTATTTT
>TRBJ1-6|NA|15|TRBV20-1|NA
CSAREGGANNSPLHF
TGCAGTGCTAGAGAAGGAGGGGCCAATAATTCACCCCTCCACTTT
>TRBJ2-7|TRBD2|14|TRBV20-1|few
CRPPPGLVSYEQYF
TGCAGACCTCCTCCGGGACTAGTTTCCTACGAGCAGTACTTC
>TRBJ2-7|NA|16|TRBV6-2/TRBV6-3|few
CASSYALDYSSYEQYF
TGTGCCAGCAGTTACGCTTTGGACTATTCATCCTACGAGCAGTACTTC
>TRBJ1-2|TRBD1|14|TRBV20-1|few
CSAAQGQQKNGYTF
TGCAGTGCTGCCCAGGGACAGCAGAAGAATGGCTACACCTTC
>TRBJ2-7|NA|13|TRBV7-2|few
CASSSLGEGEQYF
TGTGCCAGCAGCTCCCTTGGAGAAGGCGAGCAGTACTTC
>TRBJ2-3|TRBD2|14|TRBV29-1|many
CSVSSGRATDTQYF
TGCAGCGTTTCTAGCGGGAGGGCCACAGATACGCAGTATTTT
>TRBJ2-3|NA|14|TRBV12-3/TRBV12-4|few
CASSQHGSTDTQYF
TGTGCCAGCAGCCAGCACGGTAGCACAGATACGCAGTATTTT
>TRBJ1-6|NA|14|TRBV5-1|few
CASRSTREDSPLHF
TGTGCCAGCAGATCGACCCGGGAGGATTCACCCCTCCACTTT
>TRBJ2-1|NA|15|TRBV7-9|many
CASSPGRIRYNEQFF
TGTGCCAGCAGTCCGGGACGGATCCGGTACAATGAGCAGTTCTTC
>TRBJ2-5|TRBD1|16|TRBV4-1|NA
CASSQGDRLMGETQYF
TGCGCCAGCAGCCAAGGGGACAGACTTATGGGGGAGACCCAGTACTTC
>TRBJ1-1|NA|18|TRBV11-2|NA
CASSLEVRVWGGGTEAFF
TGTGCCAGCAGCTTAGAGGTCCGCGTCTGGGGGGGTGGCACTGAAGCTTTCTTT